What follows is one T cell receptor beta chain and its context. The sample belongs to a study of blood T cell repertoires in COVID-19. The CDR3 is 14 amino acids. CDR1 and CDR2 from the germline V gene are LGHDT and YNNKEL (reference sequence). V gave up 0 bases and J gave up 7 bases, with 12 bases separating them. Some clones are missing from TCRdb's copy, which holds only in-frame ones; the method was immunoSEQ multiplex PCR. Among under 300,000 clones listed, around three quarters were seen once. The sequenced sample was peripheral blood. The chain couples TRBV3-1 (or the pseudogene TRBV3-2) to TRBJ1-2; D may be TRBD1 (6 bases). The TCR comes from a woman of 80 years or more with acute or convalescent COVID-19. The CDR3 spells CASSQEAGAGGYTF. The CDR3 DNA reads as TGTGCCAGCAGCCAAGAGGCGGGGGCCGGTGGCTACACCTTC.